The present T cell receptor beta chain was sequenced within a study of control samples from healthy donors and cancer patients. From germline, CDR1 is SGHAT and CDR2 FQNNGV. The CDR3 contains 15 residues. Trimming shortened V by 5 bases and J by 4 bases, and 18 bases separated the two germline ends. Generated by immunoSEQ multiplex PCR, the TCRdb table keeps only in-frame clones and is missing some. Of tens of thousands of clones in the sample, around 80% were seen once. This clonotype originated in a man aged 55 to 69 with head and neck cancer. The chain recombines TRBV11-2 with TRBJ2-7; D might be TRBD1 or TRBD2, each matching 5 bases. Source material: PBMCs. The CDR3 bases are TGTGCCAGCAGCCATCCCGGGCAGGGAGTATACGAGCAGTACTTC. Translating gives CASSHPGQGVYEQYF.